The source of this TCR beta chain is a study of T cells in Graves' hyperthyroidism and ophthalmopathy. The germline CDR1 and CDR2 sequences are LNHNV and YYDKDF (reference sequence). Unmatched junction bases numbered 14, after V lost 5 bases and J lost 14 bases. This CDR3 has 14 amino acids. Study-wide results and caveats: Model predictions of ophthalmopathy came a median 6.5 months before onset.

The TCR beta CDR3 regions underwent amplification using RNA transcripts as the source. A set of HTBI primers served as the primers for a first-round RT-PCR of the TCR CDR3. MiXCR, run by TCRdb on the multiplex PCR reads, gives a single entry per CDR3 protein. The sample has nearly 600,000 distinct CDR3 sequences, 13% to 15% seen once. Of note for this clonotype: Its target is unknown.

The sequence derives from a woman aged 18-29 years with Graves' ophthalmopathy. The specimen sequenced was blood. The V and J genes are TRBV15 and TRBJ2-1, with 8 nucleotides matching TRBD2. This chain's CDR3 is CATSLRTSPTSEFF. CDR3 DNA: TGTGCCACCAGCTTGCGGACTAGCCCAACTTCGGAGTTCTTC.